Shown below are 8 T cell receptor beta chains from a single sample sequenced in a study of CD8 T cells in Susac syndrome. Reverse transcription of about 0.5 to 1 ug RNA used random hexamers. TCRdb redid the calling of the immunoSEQ multiplex PCR reads with MiXCR, one entry per CDR3 protein. The sample consists of 100,000 to 150,000 distinct CDR3 sequences, 75% to 90% of them appearing once. Source material: CD8+ T cells from PBMCs. These receptors were obtained from a human donor with multiple sclerosis.

J is TRBJ1-1 and V is TRBV20-1; no firm D call. V shed 1 base and J shed 3 bases, with 9 bases lying between them. Looked up from germline, CDR1 is DFQATT and CDR2 is SNEGSKA (reference sequence). This CDR3 comprises 13 residues. The CDR3 spells CSARGRGDTEAFF. DNA for the CDR3: TGCAGTGCTAGAGGGCGTGGGGACACTGAAGCTTTCTTT.

The chain couples TRBV12-3 or TRBV12-4 to TRBJ1-1; a possible D gene is TRBD1 (6 bases). Trimming removed 8 bases from V and 4 bases from J, with 11 bases in between. This CDR3 is built from 12 residues. The CDR3 reads CASPGATTEAFF. The CDR3, as DNA: TGTGCCAGCCCAGGGGCCACCACTGAAGCTTTCTTT.

The chain combines TRBV20-1 with TRBJ1-4; TRBD1 might be the D (6 bases). This CDR3 contains 18 residues. Trimming shortened V by 0 bases and J by 3 bases, and 20 bases separated the two germline ends. Germline V lookup: CDR1 DFQATT, CDR2 SNEGSKA (reference sequence). The DNA for the CDR3 is TGCAGTGCTAGAGACCCAACCCCGGACAGTTTCGCTAATGAAAAACTGTTTTTT. This translates into CSARDPTPDSFANEKLFF.

The chain joins TRBV6-6 to TRBJ2-3; possible D gene TRBD1, 5 bases. The germline V gene encodes CDR1 MNHNY and CDR2 SVGAGI (reference sequence). This CDR3 comprises 16 residues. V lost 5 bases and J 2 bases, leaving 17 bases between the germline ends. CDR3 nucleotides: TGTGCCAGCAGTCTCCTTTCAGGGTCCCCCACAGATACGCAGTATTTT. This gives the protein CASSLLSGSPTDTQYF.

The V and J genes are TRBV28 and TRBJ1-5; tentatively, D is TRBD1 (5 bases). Germline V gene lookup returns CDR1 MDHEN and CDR2 SYDVKM. The CDR3 loop spans 16 amino acids. The germline V and J ends were trimmed by 6 bases and 3 bases, with 18 bases remaining between them. The CDR3 reads CASRTNQVGPNQPQHF. The CDR3 nucleotides read TGTGCCAGCAGGACAAACCAGGTGGGGCCCAATCAGCCCCAGCATTTT.

This clonotype is a singleton in its sample. V is TRBV2 and J is TRBJ1-2, with 7 bases aligning to TRBD1. J was trimmed by 4 bases and V by 7 bases; bases with no gene match: 6. CDR3 length: 13 residues. CDR1 and CDR2 (germline): SNHLY, FYNNEI. The CDR3 bases are TGTGCCAGCAACACAGGGGAGGGCTATGGCTACACCTTC. Protein product: CASNTGEGYGYTF.

The CDR3 loop is CASSEPPRGMDEKLFF. The CDR3 nucleotides are TGTGCCAGCAGTGAACCCCCCAGGGGGATGGATGAAAAACTGTTTTTT. This rearrangement joins TRBV6-1 to TRBJ1-4; 7 bases align to TRBD1. The CDR3 sequence is 16 residues long. Germline values: CDR1 MNHNS, CDR2 SASEGT. With V trimmed by 2 bases and J by 6 bases, 9 bases remained unmatched.

The table lists this clonotype with a count of one. The J gene is TRBJ1-2, the V gene TRBV30; D not certain. Looked up from germline, CDR1 is GTSNPN and CDR2 is SVGIG (reference sequence). This CDR3 region has 15 residues. Trimming removed 2 bases from V and 2 bases from J, with 15 bases in between. CDR3 DNA: TGTGCCTGGAGTAGCGAGCGGGAATTGAACTATGGCTACACCTTC. Translating gives CAWSSERELNYGYTF.